A selection of T cell receptor beta chains follows, all from one sample in a study of blood T cell repertoires in COVID-19. Sequencing was performed with immunoSEQ multiplex PCR; in TCRdb, only in-frame clones are kept and a portion is missing. This table has tens of thousands of clones, over 80% appearing once. The sample comprised peripheral blood. The origin of the receptors is a man in his fifties with active COVID-19. Each CDR3 is given with its conserved first and last residue. D genes are given only for firm matches. Size values are once, few and many counts, or a class for expanded clones, and some rows have none.

size,V,J,D,DNA,CDR3
NA,TRBV4-2,TRBJ2-3,NA,TGTGCCAGCAGCCCACGGACAGATAACACAGATACGCAGTATTTT,CASSPRTDNTDTQYF
NA,TRBV6-4,TRBJ2-1,NA,TGTGCCAGCAGTGACTCGCCCGGGGGTGTAACCTACAATGAGCAGTTCTTC,CASSDSPGGVTYNEQFF
NA,TRBV6-5,TRBJ1-2,NA,TGTGCCAGCAGCAGGGCCAGTAACTATGGCTACACCTTC,CASSRASNYGYTF
once,TRBV4-3,TRBJ2-5,TRBD2,TGCGCCAGCAGCCATACTAGCGGGGGGTACCAAGAGACCCAGTACTTC,CASSHTSGGYQETQYF
NA,TRBV3-1/TRBV3-2,TRBJ2-7,TRBD2,TGTGCCAGCAGCCGACTAGCGGGGACCTACGAGCAGTACTTC,CASSRLAGTYEQYF
NA,TRBV25-1,TRBJ2-1,TRBD2,TGTGCCAGCAGCCTGAGCGGGAGCTTCGACAATGAGCAGTTCTTC,CASSLSGSFDNEQFF
NA,TRBV5-4,TRBJ1-2,TRBD1,TGTGCCAGCAGCTTGGGGGGACAGGGCTATGGCTACACCTTC,CASSLGGQGYGYTF
NA,TRBV29-1,TRBJ1-2,NA,TGCAGCGTTGAAGATTCGGGGGGGCCAGGCTACACCTTC,CSVEDSGGPGYTF
NA,TRBV19,TRBJ1-1,TRBD1,TGTGCCAGTAGTATAGTGGGACAGATGAACACTGAAGCTTTCTTT,CASSIVGQMNTEAFF
NA,TRBV29-1,TRBJ2-1,TRBD2,TGCAGCGCCGGACTAGCGGGAGTGGCTGAGCAGTTCTTC,CSAGLAGVAEQFF
NA,TRBV27,TRBJ2-3,TRBD2,TGTGCCAGCAGTTTAAGTACTGGAAAGCGGGAGTTGATAGATACGCAGTATTTT,CASSLSTGKRELIDTQYF
NA,TRBV5-5,TRBJ1-4,NA,TGTGCCAGCAGCTTGGGGGGGCTTAATGAAAAACTGTTTTTT,CASSLGGLNEKLFF
NA,TRBV7-6,TRBJ1-5,NA,TGTGCCAGCAGCTTAACAGGGATGAATCAGCCCCAGCATTTT,CASSLTGMNQPQHF
NA,TRBV5-1,TRBJ1-1,NA,TGCGCCAGCAGCTATAGGACACTTAACACTGAAGCTTTCTTT,CASSYRTLNTEAFF
NA,TRBV10-3,TRBJ2-5,TRBD1,TGTGCCATCACCGGGACAGACCAAGAGACCCAGTACTTC,CAITGTDQETQYF
NA,TRBV4-1,TRBJ2-7,TRBD2,TGCGCCAGCGGGCGGATTAGCGGGAGCTCCTACGAGCAGTACTTC,CASGRISGSSYEQYF
NA,TRBV27,TRBJ1-1,NA,TGTGCCACCGCACCGGGGGGCGGCACTGAAGCTTTCTTT,CATAPGGGTEAFF
NA,TRBV21-1,TRBJ2-1,NA,TGTGCCAGCAGCAATAAACTACGACAGGGGGAGTTTATTGAGCAGTTCTTC,CASSNKLRQGEFIEQFF
few,TRBV28,TRBJ2-1,NA,TGTGCCAGCAGAACGGGCGGGTCCTACAATGAGCAGTTCTTC,CASRTGGSYNEQFF
once,TRBV9,TRBJ2-1,TRBD2,TGTGCCAGCAGCAAAAGCGGGGGGCTGATCCACAATGAGCAGTTCTTC,CASSKSGGLIHNEQFF
NA,TRBV9,TRBJ1-5,NA,TGTGCCAGCAGCGTAGGACAGTCCAATCAGCCCCAGCATTTT,CASSVGQSNQPQHF
few,TRBV10-3,TRBJ1-3,TRBD1,TGTGCCATCGACTCTTCGGGACAGAAGGGAAACACCATATATTTT,CAIDSSGQKGNTIYF
NA,TRBV7-9,TRBJ2-2,TRBD1,TGTGCCAGCAGCTTAGGGGACAGGGAGACCGGGGAGCTGTTTTTT,CASSLGDRETGELFF
NA,TRBV16,TRBJ1-1,TRBD1,TGTGCCAGCAGCCCCGACAGGGGGCGAGCTTTCTTT,CASSPDRGRAFF
NA,TRBV6-1,TRBJ2-7,NA,TGTGCCAGCAGTGAGCAGGGGGGTCACGAGCAGTACTTC,CASSEQGGHEQYF
NA,TRBV27,TRBJ2-7,NA,TGTGCCAGCAGTGCGGTGGGGGCCTCAGATTTAACATACGAGCAGTACTTC,CASSAVGASDLTYEQYF
once,TRBV2,TRBJ2-1,TRBD2,TGTGCCAGCAGTGTGACTAGCGGGAGGTCGGGGAATGAGCAGTTCTTC,CASSVTSGRSGNEQFF
NA,TRBV30,TRBJ1-1,NA,TGTGCCGGCGACAGGCGGAACACTGAAGCTTTCTTT,CAGDRRNTEAFF
NA,TRBV6-7,TRBJ2-7,TRBD2,TGTGCCAGCGGTTTTCCCTCAGCGGGAGGGGAGCCTTATAGCGAGCAGTACTTC,CASGFPSAGGEPYSEQYF
once,TRBV27,TRBJ1-1,TRBD1,TGTGCCACCGCAAGGGGACAGGGGGCCACTGAAGCTTTCTTT,CATARGQGATEAFF
NA,TRBV5-1,TRBJ2-1,TRBD2,TGCGCCAGCAGCCTATCGACTAGCGGGGGGAACAATGAGCAGTTCTTC,CASSLSTSGGNNEQFF
NA,TRBV9,TRBJ2-5,NA,TGTGCCAGCAGCGTCAGGGACACCGTAGAGACCCAGTACTTC,CASSVRDTVETQYF
NA,TRBV7-8,TRBJ2-3,NA,TGTGCCAGCAGGAGAGGTACTATGGCAGATACGCAGTATTTT,CASRRGTMADTQYF
few,TRBV18,TRBJ2-1,NA,TGTGCCAGCTCACCAAGCGTGGCGAATGAGCAGTTCTTC,CASSPSVANEQFF
NA,TRBV18,TRBJ1-1,TRBD1,TGTGCCAGCTCACCACGCACAGGACAGGAGGCTTTCTTT,CASSPRTGQEAFF
NA,TRBV4-1,TRBJ1-5,NA,TGCGCCAGCAGCCAAGAATTGGGGGGGGTTCAGCCCCAGCATTTT,CASSQELGGVQPQHF
NA,TRBV6-8,TRBJ1-2,NA,TGTGCCAGCAGTTACCCCCCCCGGGGCGGGAGGCCTAACTATGGCTACACCTTC,CASSYPPRGGRPNYGYTF
NA,TRBV9,TRBJ2-1,TRBD2,TGTGCCAGCAGCCGCGAGCGGGGGGGTAGTTTCAATGAGCAGTTCTTC,CASSRERGGSFNEQFF
NA,TRBV20-1,TRBJ1-4,NA,TGCAGTGCTAGTCCGAACTCTAATGAAAAACTGTTTTTT,CSASPNSNEKLFF
once,TRBV9,TRBJ2-7,TRBD2,TGTGCCAGCAGCGTAGAGGGGACTAGTTCGTCCGAGCAGTACTTC,CASSVEGTSSSEQYF